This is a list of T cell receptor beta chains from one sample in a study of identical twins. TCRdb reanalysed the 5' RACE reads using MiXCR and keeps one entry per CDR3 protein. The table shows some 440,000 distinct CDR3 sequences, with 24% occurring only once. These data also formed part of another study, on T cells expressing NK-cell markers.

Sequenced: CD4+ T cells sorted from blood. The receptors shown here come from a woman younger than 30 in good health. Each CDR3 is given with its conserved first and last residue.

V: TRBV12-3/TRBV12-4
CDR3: CASSLGSQITQYF

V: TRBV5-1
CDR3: CASSVGASDTQYF

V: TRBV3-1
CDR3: CASTRVDYQETQYF

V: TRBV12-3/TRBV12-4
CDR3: CASSSGQAYYGYTF

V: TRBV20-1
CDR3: CSARSGIYNEQFF

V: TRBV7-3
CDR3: CASARGGSYNEQFF

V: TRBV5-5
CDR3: CASILRWVAKNIQYF

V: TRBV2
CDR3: CASRGGNQAFF

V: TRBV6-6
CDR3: CASRTGGFREFF

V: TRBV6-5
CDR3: CASSYSSGSSTDTQYF

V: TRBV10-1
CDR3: CASSPGYFGTQYF

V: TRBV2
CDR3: CASTPGRGEKLFF

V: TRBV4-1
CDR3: CASSQVSKGEQPQHF

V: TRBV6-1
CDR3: CASREAELYTGELFF

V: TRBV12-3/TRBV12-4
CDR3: CASSPVARTAYNEQFF

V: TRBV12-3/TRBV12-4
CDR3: CASTLRGLSYNEQFF

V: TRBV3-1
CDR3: CASSPWKANEQFF

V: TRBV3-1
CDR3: CASSQTRASGNTGELFF

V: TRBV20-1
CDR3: CSARPTGIRETQYF

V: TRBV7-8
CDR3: CASSLWGGKSSYNEQFF

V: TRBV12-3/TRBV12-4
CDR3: CASSPQLAGAYNEQFF

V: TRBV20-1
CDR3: CSARPESPMNTEAFF

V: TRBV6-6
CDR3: CASSYNVEDGYTF

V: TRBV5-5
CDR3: CASSLTSGRGNEQFF

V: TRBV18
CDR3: CASSPRRDGGPAYEQYF

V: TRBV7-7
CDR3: CASSSTGGRQYF

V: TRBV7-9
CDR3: CASSRRGTSPDEQFF

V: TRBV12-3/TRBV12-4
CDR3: CASRMVDFRGGELFF

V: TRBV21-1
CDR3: CASVSGHPDTQYF

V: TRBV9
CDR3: CASSVAGGYSYEQYF

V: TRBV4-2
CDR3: CASSQVSGEYGYTF

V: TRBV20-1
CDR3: CSANGNEQFF

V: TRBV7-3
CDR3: CASSWKDGTGELFF

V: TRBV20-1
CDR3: CSGARGDTQYF

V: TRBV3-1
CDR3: CASSRGLAAPYEQYF

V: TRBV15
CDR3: CATSRDGAGTGSEQFF

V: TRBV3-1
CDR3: CASSRGTGGYEQYF

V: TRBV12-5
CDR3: CASGSGLAGVYNEQFF

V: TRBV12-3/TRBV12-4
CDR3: CASSPLRGGYTF

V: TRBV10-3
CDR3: CAAGDSAGTYNEQFF

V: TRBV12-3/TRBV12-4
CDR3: CASSPGQTSGNTIYF

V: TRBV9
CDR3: CASSVGQFSGANVLTF

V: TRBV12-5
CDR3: CASGPGGSSYNEQFF

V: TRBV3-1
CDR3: CASSQPDRGNSPLHF

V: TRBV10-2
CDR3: CASSEMPGLSEKLFF

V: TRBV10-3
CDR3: CAISSGVGETQYF

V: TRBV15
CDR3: CATSRDSSSYNEQFF

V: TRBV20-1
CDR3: CSARPYSGRANEQFF

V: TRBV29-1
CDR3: CSVGRGPSSYEQYF

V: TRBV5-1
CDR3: CASSLIGRGNTEAFF

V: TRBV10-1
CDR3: CASGGAGVLYEQYF

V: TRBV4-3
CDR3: CASSQGTDQETQYF

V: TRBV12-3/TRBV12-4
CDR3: CASSFGASDTQYF

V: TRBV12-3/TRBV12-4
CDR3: CASSRTVINSPLHF

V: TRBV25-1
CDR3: CASSELKLAGPFNEQFF

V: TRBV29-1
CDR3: CSGRTGSGEQYF

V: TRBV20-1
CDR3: CSARDSRSPYEQYF

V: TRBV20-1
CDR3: CSATSGRYYEQYF

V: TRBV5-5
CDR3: CASRYHPSGTGLYEQYF

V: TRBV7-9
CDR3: CASSFGSSTDTQYF